These 12 T cell receptor beta chains were sequenced from one sample in a study of T cell clonality in common variable immunodeficiency (dated by TCRdb to about 2015). Library method: the immunoSEQ multiplex PCR assay. The table comes from immuneACCESS by way of TCRdb, which keeps in-frame sequences with V and J called. Part of the clones is missing from these tables; in studies checked, under half for an unresolved V gene and the rest for unknown reasons. The sample features tens of thousands of clones, and none is a singleton. The biggest ten clones account for about 1.8% of the sample. Material for sequencing was peripheral blood mononuclear cells. Source of these receptors: a person aged 18 to 70 in good health.

Many counts were recorded for this clone. The read comes to an end 3 residues before the CDR3 does, leaving the germline J gene to fill in the end. The V gene is TRBV19, the J gene TRBJ2-3; perhaps TRBD1 as D (6 bases). This CDR3 contains 11 residues. Looked up from germline, CDR1 is LNHDA and CDR2 is SQIVND (reference sequence). Trimming took off 6 bases at V and 6 bases at J, with 7 bases between the two ends. CDR3 bases read: TGTGCCAGTAGCGACAGGGATACG. Protein: CASSDRDT. The full CDR3 protein reads CASSDRDTQYF.

The table lists this clone with a few counts. The CDR3 end falls 3 residues outside the read, so it is completed with the germline J gene. The chain employs TRBV11-2 and TRBJ1-2; weak D call: TRBD1 (5 bases). This CDR3 has 13 residues. The V gene lost 5 bases and the J gene lost 7 bases, with 14 bases spanning the gap. CDR1 and CDR2 (germline): SGHAT, FQNNGV. The CDR3 sequence: CASSLGRGGGYTF. The sequenced CDR3 bases are TGTGCCAGCAGCCTAGGTAGGGGAGGTGGC.

This clone was observed at least ten times. CDR3 protein: CASRHASGQGRNGYTF. Incomplete CDR3 DNA: TGTGCCAGCAGGCACGCGTCGGGGCAGGGGCGAAATGGC. V usage is TRBV6-2 or TRBV6-3 and J usage is TRBJ1-2, with D possibly TRBD1 on 6 matching bases. Read coverage stops 3 residues before the CDR3 terminus; the germline J gene supplies the remainder. This CDR3 is 16 amino acids long. Germline values: CDR1 MNHEY, CDR2 SVGEGT. Deletions cut 6 bases from V and 6 bases from J, with 23 bases between.

As concerns this clone: Read sequence stops 3 residues before the CDR3 end, and the germline J gene provides the missing end. The chain recombines TRBV7-2 with TRBJ1-2, with TRBD1 as a possible D gene (5 bases). The germline V gene has CDR1 SGHTA and CDR2 FQGNSA. CDR3 length: 15 amino acids. CDR3 DNA (partial): TGTGCCAGCAGCTCCGATAGCGGGGGGGTGGGGGAC. It codes for CASSSDSGGVGD. The full CDR3 is CASSSDSGGVGDYTF.

This clone has ten or more counts. The read ends 3 residues shy of where the CDR3 ends; the end is completed using the germline J gene. The chain uses TRBV7-2 and TRBJ2-3; no firm D call. V shed 1 base and J shed 1 base, with 3 bases lying between them. The CDR3 extends over 13 amino acids. The V gene's germline CDR1 is SGHTA and CDR2 FQGNSA. The CDR3 DNA, read in part, is TGTGCCAGCAGCTTAGAGGGCACAGATACG. Protein: CASSLEGTDT. The full CDR3 reads CASSLEGTDTQYF.

On this clone itself: The observed sequence ends 3 residues before the CDR3 terminus, with the missing tail filled in from the germline J gene. This chain joins TRBV11-3 and TRBJ1-3, with D unresolved. Trimming shortened V by 2 bases and J by 3 bases, and 5 bases separated the two germline ends. The CDR3 sequence is 13 residues long. Germline loops: CDR1 SGHNT, CDR2 YENEEA. The CDR3 spells CASSLSLGNTIYF. CDR3 DNA, as far as it was read: TGTGCCAGCAGCTTAAGCCTTGGAAACACC.

This clone was recorded many times. Read coverage stops 3 residues before the CDR3 terminus; the germline J gene supplies the remainder. V and J are TRBV2 and TRBJ2-2; TRBD2 matches at 14 bases. Germline CDR1 SNHLY, CDR2 FYNNEI. V dropped 6 bases and J dropped 6; count of bases not matched to a gene: 3. This CDR3 comprises 15 residues. The CDR3 reads CASRGTSGRAGELFF. CDR3 bases read: TGTGCCAGCAGGGGGACTAGCGGGAGAGCCGGGGAG.

The sample holds many counts of this clone. With the read ending 3 residues before the CDR3 end, the germline J gene is used to fill in that end. V and J are TRBV20-1 and TRBJ2-5; TRBD2 matches 7 bases. The CDR3 is 15 residues long. Unmatched junction bases numbered 12, after V lost 4 bases and J lost 4 bases. Germline loops: CDR1 DFQATT, CDR2 SNEGSKA (reference sequence). CDR3 loop: CSAKQSGNLGETQYF. CDR3 bases read: TGCAGTGCTAAGCAGAGCGGGAACCTGGGAGAGACC.

This clone was detected ten times or more. The CDR3 end is not reached by the read, which stops 3 residues before it; the germline J gene fills it in. J is TRBJ2-5 and V is TRBV20-1, with TRBD2 matching over 9 bases. This CDR3 is built from 16 residues. V was pared by 0 bases and J by 2 bases, with 7 bases of the junction left unmatched. Germline-derived CDR1 and CDR2 are DFQATT and SNEGSKA (reference sequence). The part of the CDR3 DNA that was read is TGCAGTGCTAGAGATTACACTAGCGGGTCTCAAGAGACC. It is translated as CSARDYTSGSQET. In full, the CDR3 reads CSARDYTSGSQETQYF.

This clone was picked up many times. Sequencing ends 3 residues short of the CDR3 end; the germline J gene provides the rest. J is TRBJ2-3 and V is TRBV12-5; 13 bases align to TRBD2. J was trimmed by 1 base and V by 4 bases; bases with no gene match: 8. Germline CDR1 is LGHNT and CDR2 is FRNRAP. The CDR3 extends over 18 amino acids. The CDR3 loop is CASGSHTGLAGGTDTQYF. CDR3 DNA (partial): TGTGCTAGTGGTTCACACACCGGACTAGCGGGGGGCACAGATACG.

This clone has at least ten counts. The CDR3 is cut off 3 residues early in the read; its end comes from the germline J gene. This chain links TRBV29-1 with TRBJ2-3; 11 nucleotides match TRBD2. V was clipped by 7 bases and J by 4 bases; unmatched bases: 10. Germline CDR1 is SQVTM and CDR2 is ANQGSEA. The CDR3 loop spans 15 amino acids. The CDR3 here is CSGSLAGGPADTQYF. CDR3 DNA (partial): TGCAGCGGGTCATTAGCGGGGGGGCCCGCAGATACG.

This clone was detected only a few times. The DNA ends 3 residues before the CDR3 does, and the rest of the CDR3 is filled in from the germline J gene. This chain uses TRBV6-2 or TRBV6-3 with TRBJ2-5, with D maybe TRBD2 (7 bases). This CDR3 is 15 amino acids long. Germline V gives CDR1 MNHEY, CDR2 SVGEGT. Trimming shortened V by 2 bases and J by 5 bases, and 15 bases separated the two germline ends. The CDR3 bases that were read are TGTGCCAGCAGTTACGTATCGGGGGGCTCGGAGACC. Protein sequence: CASSYVSGGSET. The CDR3 reads in full as CASSYVSGGSETQYF.